The 26 T cell receptor beta chains listed next were all sequenced from one sample in a study of tumor-infiltrating lymphocytes in primary liver carcinoma. Unsorted bulk tissue, about 20-32 mg of it, served as the source for co-extraction of RNA and DNA. Starting material of about 480 ng total RNA yielded TCR beta cDNA via a constant-region primer. TCR beta libraries came from three nested multiplex PCR rounds using slightly modified ARM-PCR. The first two PCR rounds used TRBV1-TRBV30 forward primers with a C-beta reverse primer, 10 to 11 cycles each. TCRdb processed the multiplex PCR reads anew with MiXCR; each CDR3 protein has one entry. Of some 120,000 distinct CDR3 sequences listed, around 62% are singletons. The material sequenced was liver tumor tissue from sampling region 1. Subset given: tumor region T1, superior pole. The receptors were gathered from a woman aged 55-69 years with primary liver carcinoma and hepatitis B virus infection.

Concerning this clonotype itself: Here the CDR3 omits its conserved ending phenylalanine or tryptophan, so a read error is the likely source. The chain carries TRBV11-3 and TRBJ2-1; 10 nucleotides align to TRBD2. V was clipped by 5 bases and J by 8 bases; unmatched bases: 9. The CDR3 is 15 residues long. Germline V gives CDR1 SGHNT, CDR2 YENEEA. Written as DNA, the CDR3 is TGTGCCAGCAGCGTAACTAGCGGGAATGGCGATGAGCAGTTCTCC. This codes for CASSVTSGNGDEQFS.

This clonotype is medium-sized in the sample. V gene TRBV11-1 combines with J gene TRBJ2-1, with unresolved D. Trimming left V 5 bases short and J 1 base short, with 9 bases between. This CDR3 contains 14 residues. CDR1 SGHAT and CDR2 FQDESV come from the germline V gene (reference sequence). CDR3 DNA sequence: TGTGCCAGCAGCCCCGGGCAGTCCTACAATGAGCAGTTCTTC. This encodes CASSPGQSYNEQFF.

This chain connects TRBV2 to TRBJ2-5; D possibly uses TRBD1 or TRBD2 (7 bases each). The V end was cut by 7 bases, the J end by 7 bases, with 16 bases between. CDR3 length: 13 amino acids. The germline CDR1 and CDR2 sequences are SNHLY and FYNNEI. The chain's CDR3 is CASTQGGQPTQYF. The CDR3 DNA sequence: TGTGCCAGCACCCAGGGGGGGCAACCGACCCAGTACTTC.

Only one count was recorded for this clonotype. V and J are TRBV28 and TRBJ2-2; D is perhaps TRBD2 (5 bases). V was cut by 10 bases and J by 5 bases, with 20 bases left in between. Germline values: CDR1 MDHEN, CDR2 SYDVKM. The CDR3 has 15 amino acids. CDR3 nucleotides: TGTGCCAACAGCGGAGGAGGTGTTTGGACCGGGGAGCTGTTTTTT. Translating gives CANSGGGVWTGELFF.

This clonotype showed up just a few times. An end of the junction does not agree with germline; a read error may underlie this. The chain has TRBV6-1 and TRBJ2-6; maybe TRBD2 (6 bases). Germline values: CDR1 MNHNS, CDR2 SASEGT. The CDR3 spans 17 residues. DNA for the CDR3: TGTACCAGCAGCCGGGACTCTCTCTCCCCTGGGGCCAACGTCCTGACTTTC. Amino acids: CTSSRDSLSPGANVLTF.

The rearrangement links TRBV19 to TRBJ1-2; D unclear. Germline assignment: CDR1 LNHDA and CDR2 SQIVND (reference sequence). V was pared by 1 base and J by 2 bases, with 5 bases between. The CDR3 spans 13 residues. The CDR3 region has the DNA TGTGCCAGTAGTATAGCCCAGAACTATGGCTACACCTTC. It encodes CASSIAQNYGYTF. Full variable domain (rest looked up from reference TRBV19 and TRBJ1-2): DGGITQSPKYLFRKEGQNVTLSCEQNLNHDAMYWYRQDPGQGLRLIYYSQIVNDFQKGDIAEGYSVSREKKESFPLTVTSAQKNPTAFYLCASSIAQNYGYTFGSGTRLTVV.

This clonotype occurred many times. DNA for the CDR3: TGTGCCAGCGAACGACCGGCAGGTGAAGCTTTCTTT. This translates into CASERPAGEAFF. V and J are TRBV6-6 and TRBJ1-1, with D unresolved. The germline V and J ends were trimmed by 8 bases and 7 bases, with 14 bases remaining between them. The CDR3 has 12 amino acids. CDR1 and CDR2 (germline): MNHNY, SVGAGI (reference sequence).

This clonotype has ten or more counts. The chain is built from TRBV4-1 and TRBJ1-1; D unresolved. From germline, CDR1 is MGHRA and CDR2 YSYEKL. The CDR3 contains 13 residues. V lost 8 bases, J lost 7 bases, and 17 bases lay in between. The CDR3 DNA reads TGCGCCAGCGGCAGACCCCTATCGGGTGAAGCTTTCTTT. It encodes CASGRPLSGEAFF.

In regard to this clonotype: Being one base from a much bigger clone, this may be a read error. This chain links TRBV7-8 with TRBJ1-5, with D uncertain. V lost 4 bases, J lost 9 bases, and 13 bases lay in between. Per germline, CDR1 SGHVS and CDR2 FQNEAQ. The CDR3 spans 13 residues. The CDR3 region has the DNA TGTGCCAGCAGCTACACAGCGGTTGGGCCCCAGCATTTT. Residues: CASSYTAVGPQHF.

The rearrangement links TRBV11-2 to TRBJ2-3, with D uncertain. The assigned J gene may be wrong: the sequence end matches TRBJ1-5 better. The CDR3 length is 13 residues. The germline CDR1 and CDR2 sequences are SGHAT and FQNNGV. The CDR3 region is CANSLDRGDTQHF. The CDR3, as DNA: TGTGCTAACAGCTTAGATCGAGGAGATACGCAGCATTTT.

Concerning this clonotype: A read error may produce the germline difference seen at one junction end. The chain links TRBV11-3 to TRBJ2-3, with 7 bases that match TRBD1. The CDR3 totals 17 residues. The germline V gene encodes CDR1 SGHNT and CDR2 YENEEA. This chain's CDR3 is CTSSSWSLDRDTDTQYF. As DNA, the CDR3 is TGTACCAGCAGCTCTTGGTCCCTCGACAGGGACACAGATACGCAGTATTTT.

Of note for this clonotype: A junction boundary mismatches the germline segment, possibly from a read error. The J gene is TRBJ1-1, the V gene TRBV11-2; D is uncertain. The germline V gene has CDR1 SGHAT and CDR2 FQNNGV. This CDR3 contains 12 residues. As DNA, the CDR3 is TGTACCAGCAGCTTGACTAACACTGAAGCTTTCTTT. This codes for CTSSLTNTEAFF.

Note on this clonotype: A single base separates this from a much larger clone, so it may be a read error. The CDR3, as DNA: TGTGTCAGCAGTGGAATAAGGGATGAGCAGTTCTTC. Encoded protein: CVSSGIRDEQFF. The rearrangement links TRBV6-1 to TRBJ2-1; D uncertain. Germline assignment: CDR1 MNHNS and CDR2 SASEGT. The CDR3 spans 12 residues.

This clonotype showed up many times. An end of the junction does not agree with germline; a read error may underlie this. The rearrangement links TRBV7-9 to TRBJ1-1; TRBD1 might be the D (5 bases). Germline V gives CDR1 SEHNR, CDR2 FQNEAQ (reference sequence). The CDR3 totals 13 residues. The CDR3 DNA follows: TGTGCCAGCACCTTACAGGTGAACACTGAAGCTTTCTTT. It yields the protein CASTLQVNTEAFF.

Comments on this clonotype: A single base separates this from a much larger clone, so it may be a read error. CDR3 nucleotide sequence: TGCTGCGGAAAACAGGGGAGCACTGAAGCTTTCTTT. It is translated as CCGKQGSTEAFF. This chain uses TRBV29-1 with TRBJ1-1; 7 positions match TRBD1. CDR3 length: 12 residues. The germline V gene encodes CDR1 SQVTM and CDR2 ANQGSEA.

On this clonotype itself: A much larger clone lies a single base off, so this may be a read error. The V call is TRBV12-3 or TRBV12-4, the J call TRBJ2-5; TRBD2 is a possible D gene (7 bases). Trimming pared 7 bases from V and 2 bases from J, leaving 20 bases between. The CDR3 extends over 16 amino acids. The CDR3 region is CASTRGGVPPQETQYF. The DNA of the CDR3 is TGTGCCAGCACCAGGGGAGGGGTCCCCCCGCAAGAGACCCAGTACTTC.

To note about this clonotype: Possible read error: a much larger clone is one base away. J is TRBJ1-2 and V is TRBV6-5, with 11 bases matching TRBD1. The trim removed 5 bases at V and 2 bases at J, leaving 7 bases unmatched. This CDR3 has 16 amino acids. Germline V gene sequence: CDR1 MNHEY, CDR2 SVGAGI. The CDR3 region has the DNA TGTGCCAGCAGTCGGACAGGGGGCGATAAAAACTATGGCTACACCTTC. Its translation is CASSRTGGDKNYGYTF.

For this clonotype: The germline gene is not matched at one end of the junction; a read error may be the cause. J is TRBJ2-5 and V is TRBV11-3; D may be TRBD2 (5 bases). The V gene's germline CDR1 is SGHNT and CDR2 YENEEA. This CDR3 spans 13 amino acids. The DNA for the CDR3 is TGTGCCAGCAGCCCTACGGGAAGGGAGACGCAGTACTTC. This gives the protein CASSPTGRETQYF. The complete variable domain, with remaining parts taken from reference TRBV11-3 and TRBJ2-5, reads EAGVVQSPRYKIIEKKQPVAFWCNPISGHNTLYWYLQNLGQGPELLIRYENEEAVDDSQLPKDRFSAERLKGVDSTLKIQPAELGDSAVYLCASSPTGRETQYFGPGTRLLVL.

Details on this clonotype: An end of the junction differs from the germline gene, which may be a read error. V is TRBV12-3 or TRBV12-4 and J is TRBJ1-1; D uncertain. The CDR3 is 14 amino acids. CDR3 DNA sequence: TGTGCAAGCAGTGGGATTGTCGCGGCCACTGAAGCTATCTTT. It specifies CASSGIVAATEAIF.

V and J are TRBV11-1 and TRBJ2-1; 9 bases match TRBD1. CDR1 and CDR2 from the germline V gene are SGHAT and FQDESV (reference sequence). The CDR3 loop spans 15 amino acids. Trimming removed 9 bases from V and 6 bases from J; junction bases left unmatched: 12. CDR3 nucleotides: TGTGCCAGTAGCCCCGGGACAGGGAGGTTCAATGAGCAGTTCTTC. It codes for CASSPGTGRFNEQFF.

In this sample, this clonotype turned up a few times. The gene calls are TRBV28 and TRBJ1-2; D is ambiguous. Trimming removed 8 bases at V and 1 base at J, with 5 bases between. The CDR3 loop spans 11 amino acids. CDR1 is MDHEN, CDR2 SYDVKM, per germline. As DNA, the CDR3 is TGTGCCAGCCATATTAACTATGGCTACACCTTC. This translates into CASHINYGYTF.

Written as DNA, the CDR3 is TGTGCCTGCAAGAAGACCAATAACTATGGCTACACCTTC. Translation gives CACKKTNNYGYTF. The V gene is TRBV30, the J gene TRBJ1-2; no reliable D call. The CDR3 contains 13 residues. With 6 bases removed from V and 1 base from J, the gap between germline ends came to 12 bases. Per the germline V gene, CDR1 is GTSNPN and CDR2 is SVGIG (reference sequence).

This clonotype was detected only a few times. V and J are TRBV28 and TRBJ1-5; 8 nucleotides match TRBD1. The length of the CDR3 is 15 residues. Germline V gene data show CDR1 as MDHEN and CDR2 as SYDVKM. V was clipped by 10 bases and J by 9 bases; unmatched bases: 17. Written as DNA, the CDR3 is TGTGCCACCCTAAATGCAGGGGGCGCCCAGGGGCCCCAGCATTTT. Encoded protein: CATLNAGGAQGPQHF.

This clonotype came up once. Relative to the germline gene, one junction end is altered; a read error may explain this. The chain links TRBV7-9 to TRBJ2-1; 13 nucleotides line up with TRBD2. The length of the CDR3 is 16 residues. In germline, CDR1 is SEHNR, CDR2 FQNEAQ (reference sequence). The CDR3 nucleotides read TGTGCCAGCAGCCCCGGGACTAGCGGGATTAACAATGCGCAGTTCTTC. This codes for CASSPGTSGINNAQFF.

About this clonotype: At one end, the junction sequence differs from germline, possibly due to a read error. The rearrangement joins TRBV4-2 to TRBJ2-7, with D possibly called TRBD1 or TRBD2 (5 bases each). The CDR3 length is 14 residues. CDR1 and CDR2 from the germline V gene are LGHNA and YNFKEQ. The CDR3 DNA is TGTGCCAGCAGCCAGGGACGGGGAGACTACGAGAAGTACTTC. It translates to CASSQGRGDYEKYF.

A remark on this clonotype: An end of the junction differs from the germline gene, which may be a read error. V is TRBV12-3 or TRBV12-4 and J is TRBJ1-1; D is unclear. This CDR3 is built from 14 residues. CDR3: CVSSLGSMNSEAFF. DNA of the CDR3: TGTGTCAGCAGCCTGGGGAGCATGAACAGCGAAGCTTTCTTT.